This passage covers 3 T cell receptor beta chains from one sample sequenced in a study of metastatic and nonmetastatic thyroid tumors. Using MiXCR, TCRdb re-called clones from the PCR reads. The top ten clones hold approximately 30% of a sample with about 25,000 clones, 20% to 25% of them seen once. Patients underwent thyroid surgery, and none had received any treatment before it. Source material: blood. Receptor source: a male donor with papillary thyroid cancer or a benign thyroid nodule (not recorded which). Some clones in this sample may be carry-over from other donors' samples.

Concerning this clone itself: At one end, the junction sequence differs from germline, possibly due to a read error. The chain is built from TRBV6-1 and TRBJ1-5; a possible D gene is TRBD1 (6 bases). Germline V gene data show CDR1 as MNHNS and CDR2 as SASEGT. The CDR3 runs 15 residues. CDR3 DNA: TGTGCCAGCAGTGTGTTCTCGGGGGGCAATCAGCCCCAGAATTTT. Amino acids: CASSVFSGGNQPQNF.

This clone was counted ten times or more. The chain links TRBV28 to TRBJ1-6; D may be TRBD1 (5 bases). CDR3 length equals 13 residues. CDR1 is MDHEN and CDR2 is SYDVKM in the germline V gene. Trimming took off 5 bases at V and 6 bases at J, with 8 bases between the two ends. CDR3 bases: TGTGCCAGCAGTCCACAGGTTAATTCACCCCTCCACTTT. Translation: CASSPQVNSPLHF.

Details on this clone: One end of the junction does not line up with germline, which may come from a read error. The chain has TRBV15 and TRBJ2-7, with TRBD2 as a possible D gene (7 bases). Germline V CDR1 and CDR2: LNHNV, YYDKDF (reference sequence). The CDR3 contains 13 residues. The chain's CDR3 is CPTSIEGGEKQYF. CDR3 nucleotides: TGTCCCACCAGCATAGAGGGGGGGGAAAAGCAGTACTTC.